This T cell receptor beta chain stems from a study of shared clonotypes between healthy human individuals. Study-wide background: A couple of female and three male donors aged 18 to 49 were enrolled.

Points from the study as a whole: Sampling was confined to blood; repertoires within tissues likely differ. Larger richness was generally estimated for naive than memory subsets.

Donors comprised only Caucasian adults living in Nashville, Tennessee. The method was immunoSEQ multiplex PCR; TCRdb's version includes in-frame clones alone and lacks a portion of them. The sample consists of about 2,500,000 clones, around nine tenths of them appearing once. Concerning this clone: Its target is unknown.

Sequenced material: naive CD4+ T cells sorted from blood. Subset given: CD45RA+ positively selected. The sequence derives from a man aged 18 to 35 in good health.

CDR3: CASSLGASGGLDTQYF. Here the CDR3 DNA reads TGCGCCAGCAGCTTGGGGGCTAGCGGGGGCCTGGATACGCAGTATTTT. This chain uses TRBV5-1 with TRBJ2-3; 10 nucleotides agree with TRBD2. Germline V gene data show CDR1 as SGHRS and CDR2 as YFSETQ. The CDR3 sequence is 16 residues long. V shed 0 bases and J 6 bases; nucleotides not matched to a gene: 7.